Listed below are T cell receptor beta chains from one sample, sequenced in a study of patients and donors after allogeneic stem cell transplantation. TCRdb re-analysed the RT-PCR reads in MiXCR, keeping a single row per CDR3 protein. The table lists some 960,000 distinct CDR3 sequences, over 15% of them singletons. The sequenced material came from blood, either unsorted or a sorted T cell fraction (not recorded which). The receptors stem from a human donor who was either an allogeneic HSCT recipient or a stem cell or donor lymphocyte infusion donor (not recorded which). It is not recorded whose cells these are; they may come from a transplant donor. Both conserved end residues are part of each CDR3.

TRBV6-2/TRBV6-3	TRBJ1-5	CASSQGTGTQPQHF
TRBV4-1	TRBJ2-7	CASSPGWRGGSNEQYF
TRBV5-6	TRBJ1-1	CASSWMMTGSETEAFF
TRBV7-9	TRBJ1-4	CASSYNGGINEKLFF
TRBV5-6	TRBJ2-5	CASSLDQGVQETQYF
TRBV29-1	TRBJ1-2	CSVVREKDYGYTF
TRBV4-1	TRBJ1-2	CASSQDVLRGRDYGYTF
TRBV29-1	TRBJ1-5	CSAGTVDNQPQHF
TRBV5-6	TRBJ1-6	CASSLLRTGPGSPLHF
TRBV3-1	TRBJ1-1	CASSRSGGRMNTEAFF
TRBV9	TRBJ2-3	CASSVGGAFTDTQYF
TRBV7-3	TRBJ1-6	CASSRTGVSSPLHF
TRBV20-1	TRBJ2-3	CSARTTTYTQYF
TRBV5-1	TRBJ2-7	CASSLAAGFLLPSYEQYF
TRBV5-5	TRBJ1-2	CASSFDGAYGYTF
TRBV18	TRBJ2-7	CASSPPQSTIEYF
TRBV6-5	TRBJ2-7	CASSYSFALYEQYF
TRBV7-2	TRBJ1-6	CASSSSQGSNSPLHF
TRBV30	TRBJ2-7	CAWSLDGGDNQYEQYF
TRBV4-3	TRBJ2-7	CASSQEARESYEQYF
TRBV25-1	TRBJ2-3	CASREAGGPRTDTQYF
TRBV29-1	TRBJ2-5	CSVEQGYPQETQYF
TRBV10-2	TRBJ2-2	CASSSGSRGFTGELFF
TRBV25-1	TRBJ2-2	CASSPRLFSTGELFF
TRBV4-1	TRBJ2-1	CASRPKIDVAGGPYNEQFF
TRBV5-1	TRBJ2-7	CASSLAGQGLSYEQYF
TRBV28	TRBJ2-7	CASSLWLRDPSYEQYF
TRBV30	TRBJ2-5	CAWSVPRSGPSVGTQYF
TRBV7-9	TRBJ2-1	CATRRDPRIF
TRBV6-2/TRBV6-3	TRBJ2-3	CASSSLTRTDTQYF
TRBV27	TRBJ2-5	CASNGIGGGETQYF
TRBV4-1	TRBJ1-5	CASSQGDRGFNQPQHF
TRBV4-3	TRBJ1-2	CASSQGAGVVYGYTF
TRBV6-2/TRBV6-3	TRBJ1-1	CASSYADRLNTEAFF
TRBV4-2	TRBJ2-5	CASSSFRQETQYF
TRBV9	TRBJ2-7	CASSTRDREFPLF
TRBV24-1	TRBJ2-1	CATSDRTSGRRNEQFF
TRBV12-3/TRBV12-4	TRBJ2-7	CASSLAGGSHYEQYF
TRBV20-1	TRBJ1-2	CSAKTGAGYTF
TRBV3-1	TRBJ2-7	CASSRTSGGTYEQYF
TRBV7-8	TRBJ2-3	CASSGDTSDTQYF
TRBV6-1	TRBJ2-2	CASGRVAGGPAGELFF
TRBV27	TRBJ1-6	CASSRQGATFNSPLHF